The rows below give T cell receptor beta chains drawn from one sample of a study of shared clonotypes between healthy human individuals. Sequencing was performed with immunoSEQ multiplex PCR; in TCRdb, only in-frame clones are kept and a portion is missing. The sample holds hundreds of thousands of clones, roughly 95% seen once. Sequenced input: naive CD8+ T cells sorted from blood. Receptor source: a woman aged 25 to 45 in good health. Each CDR3 is given with its conserved first and last residue. The D gene is left open where the match is weak. Expanded clones get a size class; other rows say once, few or many, or leave the size out.

TRBJ2-3,TRBV7-9,.,once,CASSPVTGGFTDTQYF,TGTGCCAGCAGCCCGGTAACGGGCGGCTTCACAGATACGCAGTATTTT
TRBJ2-3,TRBV28,.,once,CASSYRATDTQYF,TGTGCCAGCAGTTACAGGGCAACAGATACGCAGTATTTT
TRBJ2-2,TRBV6-1,.,.,CASSEATGRGTGELFF,TGTGCCAGCAGTGAAGCGACAGGGCGGGGCACCGGGGAGCTGTTTTTT
TRBJ2-3,TRBV4-1,.,.,CASSQGYAIETGSTDTQYF,TGCGCCAGCAGCCAGGGTTACGCGATTGAAACGGGGAGCACAGATACGCAGTATTTT
TRBJ2-7,TRBV28,TRBD2,.,CASSPWAPSGNSYEQYF,TGTGCCAGCAGTCCCTGGGCCCCTAGCGGTAACTCCTACGAGCAGTACTTC
TRBJ2-7,TRBV7-9,TRBD2,.,CASSGLVSGRFSYEQYF,TGTGCCAGCAGCGGACTGGTTAGCGGGAGGTTCTCCTACGAGCAGTACTTC
TRBJ1-4,TRBV19,TRBD1,.,CASSLDWTGNNEKLFF,TGTGCCAGTTCCTTGGATTGGACAGGGAATAATGAAAAACTGTTTTTT
TRBJ2-7,TRBV10-1,TRBD2,.,CASSTSGRPYEQYF,TGCGCCAGCAGTACTAGCGGGAGGCCCTACGAGCAGTACTTC
TRBJ2-1,TRBV27,.,once,CASSFYRSSYNEQFF,TGTGCCAGCAGTTTTTACCGGAGCTCCTACAATGAGCAGTTCTTC
TRBJ2-7,TRBV7-3,.,.,CASSLGHRYEQYF,TGTGCCAGCAGCTTGGGACACAGATACGAGCAGTACTTC
TRBJ2-2,TRBV5-1,TRBD2,.,CASSFKREGSNTGELFF,TGCGCCAGCAGCTTCAAGCGGGAGGGAAGTAACACCGGGGAGCTGTTTTTT
TRBJ2-7,TRBV7-8,TRBD2,.,CASSYQTSGRYF,TGTGCCAGCAGCTATCAGACTAGCGGGAGGTACTTC
TRBJ2-7,TRBV25-1,.,.,CASSELTGVTEQYF,TGTGCCAGCAGTGAATTGACGGGAGTGACCGAGCAGTACTTC
TRBJ1-1,TRBV7-6,.,once,CASSPPMDCF,TGTGCCAGCAGCCCCCCCATGGATTGCTTT
TRBJ1-2,TRBV9,.,.,CASSVEGAGYGYTF,TGTGCCAGCAGCGTAGAAGGGGCGGGCTATGGCTACACCTTC
TRBJ2-2,TRBV5-1,.,.,CASSTDTTGELFF,TGCGCCAGCAGCACGGACACCACCGGGGAGCTGTTTTTT
TRBJ1-5,TRBV7-2,.,.,CASSLDSNQPQHF,TGTGCCAGCAGCTTAGATAGCAATCAGCCCCAGCATTTT
TRBJ2-3,TRBV28,TRBD2,.,CASSFYRLAGDADTQYF,TGTGCCAGCAGTTTCTATAGACTAGCGGGAGACGCAGATACGCAGTATTTT
TRBJ2-4,TRBV5-1,TRBD2,.,CASSETSGLAKNIQYF,TGCGCCAGCAGCGAAACTAGCGGACTAGCCAAAAACATTCAGTACTTC
TRBJ2-2,TRBV28,TRBD1,.,CASSSTGQLTNTGELFF,TGTGCCAGCAGTTCAACGGGACAGCTAACGAACACCGGGGAGCTGTTTTTT
TRBJ2-3,TRBV6-6,.,.,CASSFYAVGTDTQYF,TGTGCCAGCAGTTTCTACGCGGTGGGGACAGATACGCAGTATTTT
TRBJ2-7,TRBV11-3,.,.,CASSSNRDGAYEQYF,TGTGCCAGCAGCTCTAATAGGGACGGCGCCTACGAGCAGTACTTC
TRBJ1-1,TRBV19,.,.,CASSTRDKAFF,TGTGCCAGTAGTACCCGGGACAAAGCTTTCTTT
TRBJ2-7,TRBV2,TRBD1,.,CASRIRTGAEQYF,TGTGCCAGCAGGATTAGAACAGGGGCCGAGCAGTACTTC
TRBJ1-5,TRBV10-3,TRBD1,.,CAITEETGQPQHF,TGTGCCATCACTGAGGAGACAGGGCAGCCCCAGCATTTT
TRBJ2-7,TRBV11-2,.,.,CASRVGSPYEQYF,TGTGCCAGCAGGGTCGGCTCCCCCTACGAGCAGTACTTC
TRBJ2-1,TRBV5-1,TRBD2,once,CASSLVWGRGLAGGRDEQFF,TGCGCCAGCAGCCTAGTTTGGGGGCGCGGACTAGCGGGAGGGCGGGATGAGCAGTTCTTC
TRBJ2-7,TRBV27,TRBD2,.,CASSFSGTAYEQYF,TGTGCCAGCAGTTTCAGCGGGACGGCCTACGAGCAGTACTTC
TRBJ1-1,TRBV7-6,.,.,CASSLGPGGNTEAFF,TGTGCCAGCAGCTTAGGTCCAGGAGGGAACACTGAAGCTTTCTTT
TRBJ1-1,TRBV5-1,.,.,CASSETGLGVTEAFF,TGCGCCAGCAGCGAGACAGGTTTGGGCGTCACTGAAGCTTTCTTT
TRBJ2-2,TRBV30,.,.,CAWSVGQGTGELFF,TGTGCCTGGAGTGTGGGGCAGGGAACCGGGGAGCTGTTTTTT
TRBJ2-7,TRBV10-1,.,.,CASSDRGSYSEQYF,TGCGCCAGCAGTGATAGGGGGTCTTATTCCGAGCAGTACTTC
TRBJ2-4,TRBV23-1,TRBD2,.,CASSQRLAGVTSKNIQYF,TGCGCCAGCAGTCAAAGACTAGCGGGAGTTACTTCCAAAAACATTCAGTACTTC
TRBJ2-7,TRBV13,.,.,CASSLSSYEQYF,TGTGCCAGCAGCTTATCCAGTTACGAGCAGTACTTC